This T cell receptor beta chain was captured in a study of patients and donors after allogeneic stem cell transplantation (dated by TCRdb to 2020 to 2021). To prepare the library, RT-PCR was applied. Sequencing used a NextSeq 550. TCRdb trimmed public reads at Q25 via fastp, called clones via MiXCR and kept in-frame beta chains. One record per CDR3 amino acid sequence lists the most common genes and DNA. This sample holds roughly 940,000 distinct CDR3 sequences; about 20% were observed only once. The ten top clones hold 5.5% to 6.5% of the sample. This clonotype showed up just a few times. Its cognate antigen has yet to be identified. Per-base quality was not reported, and no clone a single base away is much larger than it. V loses 5 bases at its end and J loses 6 bases; junction bases beyond the gene matches: 6. The CDR3, cysteine through phenylalanine, is 14 amino acids long. The kept DNA is CDR3 alone, 42 bases in frame from the first base. The germline V gene encodes CDR1 SGHTA and CDR2 FQGTGA.

The sequence is built from TRBV7-3 and TRBJ2-1, with 8 middle bases fitting TRBD1. This receptor was identified in a human donor who was either an allogeneic HSCT recipient or a stem cell or donor lymphocyte infusion donor (not recorded which). It is not recorded whose cells these are; they may come from a transplant donor. The material sequenced was blood, either unsorted or a sorted T cell fraction (not recorded which). The DNA is as follows: TGTGCCAGCAGCCAGGACAGGGTTATCAATGAGCAGTTCTTC. This gives the protein CASSQDRVINEQFF.